This T cell receptor beta chain was captured by sequencing in a study of blood T cell repertoires in COVID-19. The wider study: The samples span acute and convalescent COVID-19 from the United States, Italy and Spain.

V was trimmed by 4 bases and J by 4 bases, leaving 5 bases between them. Germline V gene sequence: CDR1 GTSNPN, CDR2 SVGIG (reference sequence). CDR3 length equals 12 residues. In the authors' methods: Cell counts per sample came from amplifying reference gene primers. Repertoires were generated with immunoSEQ multiplex PCR, while TCRdb's copy carries only in-frame clones and drops some. The DNA was the basis for D and trimming; V, J and clone size are from that table. The sample has 140,000 or so clones, roughly 84% seen once; the top ten hold about 2.5%. The receptor was isolated from a human donor with acute or convalescent COVID-19. The donor label of this sample is uncertain. Sequenced input: peripheral blood. The genes are TRBV30 and TRBJ1-6; no firm D call. CDR3: CAWTVYNSPLHF. The CDR3 region has the DNA TGTGCCTGGACCGTTTATAATTCACCCCTCCACTTT.